These T cell receptor beta chains were read from a single sample in a study of graft-versus-host responses after intestinal transplantation. Produced via immunoSEQ multiplex PCR; TCRdb's table is partial and in-frame only. Among approximately 110,000 clones, approximately 90% were seen once, and the ten largest hold about 0.25%. No antigens are known for them. This sample comprised unstimulated CD4+ T cells sorted from spleen or lymph node cells, obtained before transplant. The source of these receptors is a human donor who was the organ donor for an intestinal transplant. CDR3s include the opening cysteine and the closing phenylalanine or tryptophan. The D gene is left open where the match is weak. Some rows have no size entry. The others give once, few or many, or a class for an expanded clone.

.	TRBV30	.	TRBJ2-1	CAWSRTYNEQFF	TGTGCCTGGAGTCGGACCTACAATGAGCAGTTCTTC
.	TRBV11-2	.	TRBJ2-3	CASSFGSTDTQYF	TGTGCCAGCAGTTTCGGGAGCACAGATACGCAGTATTTT
TRBD2	TRBV5-1	.	TRBJ2-7	CASSLEQSGRYEQYF	TGCGCCAGCAGCTTGGAACAGAGCGGGAGATACGAGCAGTACTTC
TRBD1	TRBV6-6	.	TRBJ1-2	CASSTPGGTRGYTF	TGTGCCAGCAGTACGCCAGGGGGCACAAGGGGCTACACCTTC
TRBD2	TRBV30	.	TRBJ2-3	CAWSRPGLPDTQYF	TGTGCCTGGAGTCGACCGGGACTACCAGATACGCAGTATTTT
.	TRBV10-3	.	TRBJ2-2	CAIRVGPGTGELFF	TGTGCCATCAGGGTTGGCCCCGGCACCGGGGAGCTGTTTTTT
TRBD1	TRBV7-9	.	TRBJ2-1	CASSLASTGQGANEQFF	TGTGCCAGCAGCTTAGCATCGACTGGTCAGGGGGCGAATGAGCAGTTCTTC
.	TRBV28	.	TRBJ2-3	CASSFLWEAGPTDTQYF	TGTGCCAGCAGTTTTCTATGGGAAGCGGGCCCCACAGATACGCAGTATTTT
.	TRBV21-1	.	TRBJ2-7	CASSPRTSDSYEQYF	TGTGCCAGCAGCCCTCGGACTAGCGACTCCTACGAGCAGTACTTC
TRBD1	TRBV2	.	TRBJ1-1	CASSVTGIEAFF	TGTGCCAGCAGTGTGACAGGGATTGAAGCTTTCTTT
TRBD1	TRBV30	.	TRBJ2-7	CAWSVSQGANEQYF	TGTGCCTGGAGTGTCAGTCAGGGGGCAAACGAGCAGTACTTC
TRBD2	TRBV5-4	.	TRBJ2-2	CASSLDPAGGHTGELFF	TGTGCCAGCAGCTTGGATCCAGCGGGAGGCCACACCGGGGAGCTGTTTTTT
TRBD2	TRBV6-5	.	TRBJ2-7	CASSYSMAGVAYEQYF	TGTGCCAGCAGTTACTCGATGGCGGGAGTTGCCTACGAGCAGTACTTC
TRBD1	TRBV5-6	.	TRBJ1-3	CASSLRQGALSGNTIYF	TGTGCCAGCAGCTTGCGGCAGGGGGCCCTCTCTGGAAACACCATATATTTT
.	TRBV7-2	.	TRBJ1-1	CASSSTGPTEAFF	TGTGCCAGCAGCTCGACAGGCCCCACTGAAGCTTTCTTT
.	TRBV6-1	.	TRBJ2-7	CASSSRYEQYF	TGTGCCAGCAGTTCCCGGTACGAGCAGTACTTC
TRBD2	TRBV7-2	.	TRBJ2-5	CASSGSSGSWETQYF	TGTGCCAGCAGCGGATCTAGCGGGAGCTGGGAGACCCAGTACTTC
.	TRBV30	.	TRBJ1-2	CAWGDGFYGYTF	TGTGCCTGGGGAGATGGATTCTATGGCTACACCTTC
.	TRBV10-3	.	TRBJ1-2	CAISESVYGYTF	TGTGCCATCAGTGAGTCGGTATATGGCTACACCTTC
.	TRBV28	.	TRBJ1-2	CASSLWASTASNYGYTF	TGTGCCAGCAGTTTATGGGCATCAACGGCCTCTAACTATGGCTACACCTTC
TRBD1	TRBV6-5	.	TRBJ1-5	CASRWTGGGQPQHF	TGTGCCAGCAGATGGACAGGGGGCGGTCAGCCCCAGCATTTT
.	TRBV6-1	.	TRBJ1-5	CASRGANQPQHF	TGTGCCAGCAGGGGCGCAAATCAGCCCCAGCATTTT
.	TRBV18	.	TRBJ2-7	CASTRGSGQGGHEQYF	TGTGCCAGCACAAGGGGTTCCGGACAGGGAGGGCACGAGCAGTACTTC
.	TRBV5-1	.	TRBJ1-1	CASSPLGMNTEAFF	TGCGCCAGCAGCCCCTTGGGGATGAACACTGAAGCTTTCTTT
TRBD1	TRBV19	once	TRBJ2-1	CASTPTPDRGIGNEQFF	TGTGCCAGTACCCCAACCCCCGACAGGGGTATTGGGAATGAGCAGTTCTTC
.	TRBV19	.	TRBJ2-1	CASSTHRTRMREQFF	TGTGCCAGTAGTACCCACCGAACTCGGATGCGTGAGCAGTTCTTC
TRBD2	TRBV10-2	.	TRBJ2-1	CASTEGLAGVGEQFF	TGCGCCAGCACCGAAGGACTAGCGGGAGTAGGGGAGCAGTTCTTC
TRBD1	TRBV18	.	TRBJ1-2	CASSPTPGQGSYGYTF	TGTGCCAGCTCACCAACTCCGGGACAGGGTAGCTATGGCTACACCTTC
TRBD1	TRBV5-4	.	TRBJ2-5	CASSQDRGETQYF	TGTGCCAGCAGCCAAGACAGGGGGGAGACCCAGTACTTC
TRBD1	TRBV4-1	.	TRBJ2-1	CASSHAQGGSYNEQFF	TGCGCCAGCAGCCATGCACAGGGGGGCTCCTACAATGAGCAGTTCTTC
.	TRBV7-6	.	TRBJ2-1	CASSHEVEQFF	TGTGCCAGCAGCCATGAGGTTGAGCAGTTCTTC
TRBD1	TRBV2	.	TRBJ2-2	CASRISETGYTGELFF	TGTGCCAGCAGGATTTCTGAGACAGGGTACACCGGGGAGCTGTTTTTT
.	TRBV5-4	once	TRBJ2-3	CASSPTGFGTQYF	TGTGCCAGCAGCCCAACAGGGTTCGGTACGCAGTATTTT